The clone carrying this T cell receptor (beta chain) has more than one count but fewer than ten. Its cognate antigen is unknown. This specimen comes from a study of cytomegalovirus exposure and HLA in healthy donors. PCR used 60 Vbeta primers and 13 Jbeta primers. Here immunoSEQ multiplex PCR was the method, and the copy in TCRdb shows in-frame clones only, minus some. The table records approximately 59,000 clones, 60% to 70% of them present only once. Trimming cost V 3 bases and J 4 bases, with 7 bases left between them. The CDR3 is 13 residues long. Germline V gene data show CDR1 as SGHVS and CDR2 as FNYEAQ. Study-level findings and limits: There were approximately 150 TCR beta chains listed as cytomegalovirus-associated.

The sequenced material came from PBMCs. The receptor was isolated from a man aged 35 to 55 in good health and CMV-seropositive. J is TRBJ2-1 and V is TRBV7-6, with D unresolved. In DNA, the CDR3 is TGTGCCAGCAGCTTGCAGACTTACAATGAGCAGTTCTTC. Protein product: CASSLQTYNEQFF.